Below are 26 T cell receptor beta chains sequenced from a single sample in a study of blood T cells in healthy people across ages. A second 7 to 11 cycle PCR used barcoded and J-beta primers. Via MiXCR, TCRdb re-called the 5' RACE reads, giving one row per CDR3 protein. Among 1,300,000 or so distinct CDR3 sequences listed, approximately 63% were seen once. The sample comprised blood. The source is a man younger than 35 in good health.

This clonotype has more than one count but fewer than ten. The J gene is TRBJ2-5, the V gene TRBV4-1; 11 bases match TRBD2. V gave up 1 base and J gave up 3 bases; unmatched junction bases: 10. The V gene's germline CDR1 is MGHRA and CDR2 YSYEKL. The CDR3 is made up of 18 amino acids. The CDR3 DNA is TGCGCCAGCAGCCAAGTAACTAGCGGGGGAGGTAAGGAAGAGACCCAGTACTTC. Translated: CASSQVTSGGGKEETQYF.

The J gene is TRBJ1-4, the V gene TRBV7-9, with D perhaps matching TRBD1 (5 bases). Germline CDR1 is SEHNR and CDR2 is FQNEAQ (reference sequence). The CDR3 spans 16 residues. V lost 3 bases and J 0 bases, leaving 11 bases between the germline ends. CDR3 protein: CASSFRQGATNEKLFF. CDR3 DNA: TGTGCCAGCAGCTTCCGGCAGGGAGCAACTAATGAAAAACTGTTTTTT.

The CDR3 sequence: CASSERRDNPYF. CDR3 nucleotides: TGTGCCAGCAGTGAACGCCGGGACAATCCGTACTTC. This chain joins TRBV6-2 or TRBV6-3 and TRBJ2-4, with D perhaps TRBD1 (6 bases). Germline CDR1 and CDR2: MNHEY and SVGEGT. V was cut by 5 bases and J by 15 bases, with 17 bases left in between. This CDR3 spans 12 amino acids.

The CDR3: CATSTLGGAERTNEQFF. The CDR3 region has the DNA TGTGCCACCAGTACCCTGGGCGGGGCGGAAAGGACCAATGAGCAGTTCTTC. The genes are TRBV24-1 and TRBJ2-1; TRBD2 is a possible D gene (6 bases). The CDR3 runs 17 residues. V dropped 6 bases and J dropped 6 bases, with 23 bases sitting between them. Germline V CDR1 and CDR2: KGHDR, SFDVKD.

The rearrangement joins TRBV29-1 to TRBJ1-3; D might be TRBD1 (5 bases). The germline V and J ends were trimmed by 0 bases and 8 bases, with 8 bases remaining between them. This CDR3 spans 12 amino acids. Germline CDR1 reads SQVTM; CDR2 reads ANQGSEA. CDR3 protein: CSVEDRGDTIYF. The CDR3 DNA reads TGCAGCGTTGAAGATCGAGGGGACACCATATATTTT.

This chain uses TRBV12-3 or TRBV12-4 with TRBJ1-4; no definite D call. V was clipped by 6 bases and J by 4 bases, with 12 bases between them. This CDR3 contains 14 residues. CDR3 nucleotide sequence: TGTGCCAGCAGGCGGAACAAGGGTAATGAAAAACTGTTTTTT. This gives the protein CASRRNKGNEKLFF.

This chain links TRBV7-2 with TRBJ2-2, with D possibly being TRBD1 (6 bases). The CDR3 loop spans 13 amino acids. Trimming cost V 4 bases and J 6 bases, with 9 bases left between them. Germline values: CDR1 SGHTA, CDR2 FQGNSA. The CDR3 protein is CASSSDSPGELFF. CDR3 bases: TGTGCCAGCAGCTCGGACAGTCCCGGGGAGCTGTTTTTT.

The chain is built from TRBV29-1 and TRBJ2-3; no definite D call. The V gene's germline CDR1 is SQVTM and CDR2 ANQGSEA. CDR3 length: 13 residues. V lost 4 bases and J lost 2, with 10 bases in between. CDR3: CSVVRQHTDTQYF. CDR3 bases: TGCAGCGTTGTTAGGCAGCACACAGATACGCAGTATTTT.

The chain couples TRBV12-3 or TRBV12-4 to TRBJ2-1; 9 nucleotides align to TRBD1. Unmatched junction bases numbered 10, after V lost 5 bases and J lost 8 bases. The CDR3 extends over 15 amino acids. The CDR3 sequence: CASSPGQGNGDEQFF. CDR3 DNA: TGTGCCAGCAGTCCGGGACAGGGAAATGGCGATGAGCAGTTCTTC.

The V call is TRBV4-3, the J call TRBJ1-4; D remains unclear. CDR1 and CDR2 from the germline V gene are LGHNA and YSLEER. Between the trimmed V and J ends, which lost 1 base and 7 bases, there was a span of 10 bases. The CDR3 is made up of 14 amino acids. The CDR3 nucleotides read TGCGCCAGCAGCCAAGTTGCGGGTCCTGAAAAACTGTTTTTT. Amino acid sequence: CASSQVAGPEKLFF.

The chain is built from TRBV14 and TRBJ2-1; TRBD1 or TRBD2 may be the D gene (5 bases each). The CDR3 extends over 15 amino acids. Germline CDR1 and CDR2: SGHDN and FVKESK. V lost 4 bases and J lost 5, with 15 bases in between. CDR3 bases: TGTGCCAGCAGCCTAATTGGGGGATCTCACAATGAGCAGTTCTTC. Translation: CASSLIGGSHNEQFF.

The chain combines TRBV28 with TRBJ2-7; 8 nucleotides agree with TRBD1. TRBJ2-5 explains the end of the DNA better; the J call may be wrong. This CDR3 has 15 amino acids. Germline lookup yields CDR1 MDHEN and CDR2 SYDVKM. The CDR3 loop reads CASSLYPDREETQYF. The CDR3 nucleotides are TGTGCCAGCAGTTTATACCCGGACAGGGAGGAGACCCAGTACTTC.

This clonotype has more than one count but fewer than ten. The chain is built from TRBV7-2 and TRBJ2-1; the match to TRBD2 covers 11 bases. Per the germline V gene, CDR1 is SGHTA and CDR2 is FQGNSA. Trimming removed 5 bases from V and 4 bases from J; junction bases left unmatched: 7. This CDR3 region has 16 residues. The CDR3 loop is CASSLSGGVSYNEQFF. The CDR3, as DNA: TGTGCCAGCAGCCTTAGCGGGGGGGTATCATACAATGAGCAGTTCTTC.

The chain is built from TRBV2 and TRBJ2-2, with TRBD2 matching 11 bases. V trimming: 4 bases; J trimming: 7 bases; junction bases outside the gene matches: 5. Germline lookup yields CDR1 SNHLY and CDR2 FYNNEI. The CDR3 length is 15 residues. CDR3 residues: CASSASGRLGGELFF. The CDR3, as DNA: TGTGCCAGCAGTGCTAGCGGGAGGTTAGGCGGGGAGCTGTTTTTT.

This chain joins TRBV4-1 and TRBJ2-5; unclear D gene. The CDR3 loop spans 13 amino acids. The germline V and J ends were trimmed by 1 base and 4 bases, with 7 bases remaining between them. Germline CDR1 MGHRA, CDR2 YSYEKL. This chain's CDR3 is CASSQVFRETQYF. The CDR3 DNA sequence: TGCGCCAGCAGCCAAGTATTTCGAGAGACCCAGTACTTC.

V usage is TRBV7-9 and J usage is TRBJ2-1; no clear D gene. The CDR3 runs 15 residues. CDR1 and CDR2 (germline): SEHNR, FQNEAQ (reference sequence). With 4 bases removed from V and 4 bases from J, the gap between germline ends came to 14 bases. CDR3 in DNA: TGTGCCAGCAGCTCCCTAGGCTCTCCTTACAATGAGCAGTTCTTC. The encoded protein is CASSSLGSPYNEQFF.

CDR3 residues: CASSTGSGNTIYF. The CDR3 DNA follows: TGTGCCAGCAGTACAGGCTCTGGAAACACCATATATTTT. The V and J genes are TRBV27 and TRBJ1-3; a weak D match, TRBD1 (5 bases). The CDR3 covers 13 residues. V lost 5 bases and J 0 bases, leaving 5 bases between the germline ends. Looked up from germline, CDR1 is MNHEY and CDR2 is SMNVEV (reference sequence).

This clonotype showed up just once. The chain has TRBV5-5 and TRBJ2-7; 14 bases are a match to TRBD2. With 2 bases clipped from V and 7 bases from J, the junction kept 5 bases outside the gene matches. There are 15 residues in the CDR3. Germline V gene data show CDR1 as SGHKS and CDR2 as YYEKEE (reference sequence). CDR3 in DNA: TGTGCCAGCAGCTTCGGACTAGCGGGAGGATCGGAGCAGTACTTC. Translating gives CASSFGLAGGSEQYF.

This clonotype has more than one count but fewer than ten. This chain uses TRBV5-1 with TRBJ2-6, with 8 bases lining up with TRBD1. The CDR3 has 18 residues. Germline lookup yields CDR1 SGHRS and CDR2 YFSETQ. Losses at the gene ends were 4 bases for V and 0 bases for J; bases not matched to a gene: 9. CDR3 sequence: CASSAGQEGTSGANVLTF. Here the CDR3 DNA reads TGCGCCAGCAGCGCGGGACAGGAAGGGACCTCTGGGGCCAACGTCCTGACTTTC. Full variable domain (rest looked up from reference TRBV5-1 and TRBJ2-6): KAGVTQTPRYLIKTRGQQVTLSCSPISGHRSVSWYQQTPGQGLQFLFEYFSETQRNKGNFPGRFSGRQFSNSRSEMNVSTLELGDSALYLCASSAGQEGTSGANVLTFGAGSRLTVL.

The rearrangement links TRBV4-3 to TRBJ2-3; D gene uncertain. The V and J ends lost 2 bases and 4 bases respectively, with 7 bases between them. This CDR3 is built from 13 residues. Germline lookup yields CDR1 LGHNA and CDR2 YSLEER. The CDR3 loop is CASSQQASDTQYF. DNA for the CDR3: TGCGCCAGCAGCCAACAGGCCTCAGATACGCAGTATTTT.

V is TRBV20-1 and J is TRBJ2-3; D is tentatively TRBD1 or TRBD2 (5 bases each). CDR3 length equals 12 residues. V lost 8 bases to trimming and J lost 2 bases, with 11 bases between them. The germline gives CDR1 DFQATT, CDR2 SNEGSKA (reference sequence). For the CDR3, the DNA is TGCAGTACCACGGGGACCACAGATACGCAGTATTTT. Translating gives CSTTGTTDTQYF.

The chain has TRBV4-1 and TRBJ2-1; maybe TRBD2 (6 bases). V shed 5 bases and J shed 9 bases, with 20 bases lying between them. The CDR3 has 15 amino acids. CDR1 is MGHRA and CDR2 is YSYEKL in the germline V gene. The DNA of the CDR3 is TGCGCCAGCAGCACCCGGGACTCGCCCGGCCTTGAGCAGTTCTTC. Translated: CASSTRDSPGLEQFF.

This clonotype was seen a few times. The chain combines TRBV4-1 with TRBJ2-1, with 9 bases lining up with TRBD2. The ends lost 5 bases at V and 7 bases at J; junction bases unmatched: 9. The germline gives CDR1 MGHRA, CDR2 YSYEKL. The CDR3 covers 15 residues. CDR3 sequence reads: CASSVVPGLANEQFF. The CDR3 nucleotides are TGCGCCAGCAGCGTAGTCCCGGGACTAGCAAATGAGCAGTTCTTC.

This clonotype was seen a single time. The CDR3 is CSSANLLAKNIQYF. CDR3 DNA: TGCAGCAGCGCGAACCTCTTAGCCAAAAACATTCAGTACTTC. The chain recombines TRBV20-1 with TRBJ2-4; D not certain. The CDR3 runs 14 residues. Looked up from germline, CDR1 is DFQATT and CDR2 is SNEGSKA (reference sequence).

V usage is TRBV28 and J usage is TRBJ2-7, with 9 bases that match TRBD2. The trim removed 5 bases at V and 3 bases at J, leaving 8 bases unmatched. This CDR3 is 15 amino acids long. Germline CDR1 is MDHEN and CDR2 is SYDVKM. The CDR3 DNA reads TGTGCCAGCAGTCCTACCGGGACTAGCAACTACGAGCAGTACTTC. Its protein product is CASSPTGTSNYEQYF.

The CDR3 nucleotides are TGTGCCAGCAGTGCCAGGGGACCCTATGGCTACACCTTC. It yields the protein CASSARGPYGYTF. This chain connects TRBV12-3 or TRBV12-4 to TRBJ1-2, with D perhaps matching TRBD1 (6 bases). V gave up 5 bases and J gave up 4 bases, with 11 bases separating them. The CDR3 spans 13 residues.